These 15 T cell receptor beta chains share one sample of origin, sequenced in a study of T-cell reconstitution after alpha-beta-depleted transplantation in children. Preparation of the TCRbeta library involved a method that used unique molecular identifiers. Each CDR3 protein is one row after TCRdb ran MiXCR on the PCR reads. The table has approximately 510,000 distinct CDR3 sequences, about 17% seen once. The material sequenced was PBMCs from the stem cell graft donor, taken from the stem cell graft. The receptors originated from a human donor who donated a stem cell graft to a child with acute lymphoblastic leukemia.

V and J are TRBV3-1 and TRBJ1-2; D is unresolved. Germline V CDR1 and CDR2: LGHDT, YNNKEL (reference sequence). The CDR3 spans 16 residues. Trimming took 0 bases from V and 0 from J, leaving 11 bases between them. CDR3 protein: CASSQDLTATNYGYTF. CDR3 bases: TGTGCCAGCAGCCAAGACCTGACCGCTACTAACTATGGCTACACCTTC.

This clonotype turned up a few times. This rearrangement joins TRBV7-9 to TRBJ1-5; TRBD1 might be the D (6 bases). The CDR3 has 15 amino acids. Germline lookup yields CDR1 SEHNR and CDR2 FQNEAQ (reference sequence). V lost 2 bases to trimming and J lost 9 bases, with 17 bases between them. The CDR3 DNA reads as TGTGCCAGCAGCTTAAGGGAGGACAGCTCGGGGCCCCAGCATTTT. It translates to CASSLREDSSGPQHF.

This sequence joins TRBV24-1 and TRBJ2-5; 7 nucleotides agree with TRBD2. V lost 5 bases, J lost 5 bases, and 13 bases stayed unmatched. This CDR3 spans 16 amino acids. Germline loops: CDR1 KGHDR, CDR2 SFDVKD. The CDR3 protein is CATSAGRGRAGETQYF. The CDR3 coding sequence is TGTGCCACCAGTGCCGGTCGGGGGAGGGCCGGGGAGACCCAGTACTTC.

The chain couples TRBV7-9 to TRBJ2-5; D is possibly TRBD2 (5 bases). The V end lost 3 bases, the J end lost 1 base, and 9 bases lay between the germline ends. The CDR3 covers 14 residues. Per germline, CDR1 SEHNR and CDR2 FQNEAQ (reference sequence). The CDR3 nucleotides are TGTGCCAGCAGCTTCGCGGCGGGCCAAGAGACCCAGTACTTC. Protein product: CASSFAAGQETQYF.

This chain joins TRBV5-6 and TRBJ2-1; D not certain. CDR3 size: 14 residues. The ends were cut back, 4 bases at V and 0 bases at J, with 8 bases in the middle. The germline CDR1 and CDR2 sequences are SGHDT and YYEEEE. DNA for the CDR3: TGTGCCAGCAGCCCTCACGGCTCCTACAATGAGCAGTTCTTC. Translated: CASSPHGSYNEQFF.

In DNA form, the CDR3 reads TGTGCCAGCAGTTCCCGGGCAGGGGAGGCGTGGGAGACCCAGTACTTC. Protein product: CASSSRAGEAWETQYF. The V gene is TRBV27, the J gene TRBJ2-5; either TRBD1 or TRBD2 may supply D (6 bases each). The CDR3 is 16 amino acids. Per the germline V gene, CDR1 is MNHEY and CDR2 is SMNVEV (reference sequence). V gave up 4 bases and J gave up 5 bases, with 20 bases separating them.

The V call is TRBV20-1, the J call TRBJ1-5; 8 positions match TRBD1. The CDR3 has 15 residues. Trimming cost V 6 bases and J 1 base; bases outside gene matches: 8. Per germline, CDR1 DFQATT and CDR2 SNEGSKA (reference sequence). CDR3 coding DNA: TGCAGTGCCACTAGGACAGGGCAGAGCAATCAGCCCCAGCATTTT. The encoded protein is CSATRTGQSNQPQHF.

A few counts support this clonotype. The chain combines TRBV12-3 or TRBV12-4 with TRBJ1-6; tentatively, D is TRBD1 (6 bases). V shed 3 bases and J shed 4 bases, with 7 bases lying between them. This CDR3 comprises 14 residues. CDR3 residues: CASSFGQYNSPLHF. The CDR3 DNA follows: TGTGCCAGCAGTTTCGGACAGTATAATTCACCCCTCCACTTT.

The rearrangement uses TRBV7-8 and TRBJ2-7; 8 bases map to TRBD1. Germline CDR1 is SGHVS and CDR2 is FQNEAQ. With V trimmed by 7 bases and J by 4 bases, 9 bases remained unmatched. This CDR3 region has 14 residues. CDR3 bases: TGTGCCAGCACCCACGGGCAGGGGGCTTACGAGCAGTACTTC. This encodes CASTHGQGAYEQYF.

This clonotype has just a few counts. The chain couples TRBV29-1 to TRBJ1-2; no clear D. Germline V lookup: CDR1 SQVTM, CDR2 ANQGSEA. V was clipped by 3 bases and J by 5 bases, with 10 bases between them. CDR3 length: 12 amino acids. The CDR3 nucleotides are TGCAGCGTTGATCGGTCGAGGTATGGCTACACCTTC. This sequence encodes CSVDRSRYGYTF.

This clonotype has just a few counts. The rearrangement uses TRBV12-3 or TRBV12-4 and TRBJ2-1; 7 nucleotides match TRBD2. There are 17 residues in the CDR3. Trimming removed 4 bases from V and 4 bases from J; junction bases left unmatched: 13. CDR3 loop: CASSSGLGRTIYNEQFF. The CDR3 nucleotides are TGTGCCAGCAGTTCAGGCCTCGGGAGGACTATTTACAATGAGCAGTTCTTC.

This clonotype was observed a handful of times. The chain recombines TRBV7-9 with TRBJ2-5, with D possibly TRBD2 on 6 matching bases. The CDR3 runs to 15 residues. Germline lookup yields CDR1 SEHNR and CDR2 FQNEAQ (reference sequence). V was pared by 1 base and J by 3 bases, with 12 bases between. The CDR3 sequence is CASSLGYGGKETQYF. CDR3 bases: TGTGCCAGCAGCTTAGGTTATGGAGGGAAAGAGACCCAGTACTTC.

The chain employs TRBV30 and TRBJ2-1, with 10 nucleotides matching TRBD1. The CDR3 loop spans 16 amino acids. Germline V gene lookup returns CDR1 GTSNPN and CDR2 SVGIG (reference sequence). With 1 base clipped from V and 8 bases from J, the junction kept 11 bases outside the gene matches. CDR3 in amino acids: CAWSATGTGVGDEQFF. In DNA, the CDR3 is TGTGCCTGGAGTGCCACCGGGACAGGGGTAGGCGATGAGCAGTTCTTC.

The chain combines TRBV2 with TRBJ2-7, with 8 nucleotides matching TRBD1. J lost 5 bases, V lost 10 bases, and 7 bases had no gene match. The germline V gene has CDR1 SNHLY and CDR2 FYNNEI. There are 12 residues in the CDR3. CDR3 sequence reads: CAIGQGSHEQYF. CDR3 bases: TGTGCCATCGGACAGGGATCCCACGAGCAGTACTTC.

The chain joins TRBV2 to TRBJ2-7, with 11 bases that match TRBD2. Per the germline V gene, CDR1 is SNHLY and CDR2 is FYNNEI. The CDR3 has 13 amino acids. After removal of 7 bases from V and 3 bases from J, the junction contained 2 bases not matched to a gene. CDR3 region: CASNLAGGYEQYF. The CDR3 DNA reads TGTGCCAGCAATCTAGCGGGAGGCTACGAGCAGTACTTC.